Below, one T cell receptor beta chain is given with its context. Original processing notes: Amplification with reference gene primers provided the estimates of nucleated cell counts. Sequencing used immunoSEQ multiplex PCR; TCRdb keeps in-frame clones, though not all of them. The V and J calls and clone size are taken from that table; D and trimming were inferred from the DNA. The repertoire consists of around 79,000 clones, with roughly 91% occurring once and the leading ten covering over 11%. This entry comes from a study of blood T cell repertoires in COVID-19. Study at large: The United States, Italy and Spain supplied acute and convalescent COVID-19 samples. T cells, B-cell-depleted T cells, or PBMCs provided the cDNA or gDNA that served as material.

The ends were cut back, 2 bases at V and 0 bases at J, with 8 bases in the middle. This CDR3 is 15 amino acids long. The V gene's germline CDR1 is SGHTA and CDR2 FQGTGA. The chain has TRBV7-3 and TRBJ1-3; no definite D call. This clonotype was obtained from a man in his sixties or seventies with active or convalescent COVID-19. The sample comprised peripheral blood. CDR3 coding DNA: TGTGCCAGCAGCTTATCAGGATCCTCTGGAAACACCATATATTTT. Its translation is CASSLSGSSGNTIYF. The complete variable domain, with remaining parts taken from reference TRBV7-3 and TRBJ1-3, reads GAGVSQTPSNKVTEKGKYVELRCDPISGHTALYWYRQSLGQGPEFLIYFQGTGAADDSGLPNDRFFAVRPEGSVSTLKIQRTERGDSAVYLCASSLSGSSGNTIYFGEGSWLTVV.